This T cell receptor beta chain came from a study of neurological immune-mediated disorders. V gave up 5 bases and J gave up 1 base, with 18 bases separating them. CDR1 SGHVS and CDR2 FNYEAQ come from the germline V gene. The CDR3 runs to 17 residues. TCRdb re-analysed the 5' RACE reads in MiXCR, keeping a single row per CDR3 protein. The repertoire includes 100,000 to 150,000 distinct CDR3 sequences, about 3.4% of them detected once, and 1% to 1.5% sits in the top ten. This clonotype appeared many times. Antigen specificity is unknown. Study observations and caveats: Any association between clinical or MRI features and the multiple sclerosis repertoire cluster was absent.

The sequenced sample consisted of PBMCs. The rearrangement links TRBV7-6 to TRBJ2-1; D perhaps matches TRBD1 (6 bases). This receptor was obtained from a woman aged 25 to 39 with multiple sclerosis. CDR3 sequence (DNA): TGTGCCAGCAGCCTTTTTCCCCCAGGGGATTCCTACAATGAGCAGTTCTTC. It yields the protein CASSLFPPGDSYNEQFF. The whole variable domain, remainder taken from reference TRBV7-6 and TRBJ2-1, is GAGVSQSPRYKVTKRGQDVALRCDPISGHVSLYWYRQALGQGPEFLTYFNYEAQQDKSGLPNDRFSAERPEGSISTLTIQRTEQRDSAMYRCASSLFPPGDSYNEQFFGPGTRLTVL.